A single sample is the source of the 21 T cell receptor beta chains below, sequenced in a study of cytomegalovirus exposure and HLA in healthy donors. This PCR relied on a set of 60 Vbeta primers and 13 Jbeta primers. Clones were read by immunoSEQ multiplex PCR, and TCRdb kept only the in-frame ones, dropping some. The table includes roughly 180,000 clones, roughly 9.5% detected once. Material for sequencing was PBMCs. These receptor sequences come from a woman aged 25 to 39 in good health and CMV-seropositive.

This clone was counted between two and nine times. This sequence joins TRBV11-2 and TRBJ2-1; the match to TRBD2 covers 7 bases. From germline, CDR1 is SGHAT and CDR2 FQNNGV. Trimming took 0 bases from V and 2 from J; bases not matched to a gene: 7. CDR3 length: 17 residues. The CDR3 sequence is CASSLERSGITYNEQFF. In nucleotides, the CDR3 is TGTGCCAGCAGCTTAGAAAGGAGCGGGATCACCTACAATGAGCAGTTCTTC.

The V call is TRBV7-9, the J call TRBJ1-1; D is uncertain. The V gene lost 3 bases and the J gene lost 1 base, with 3 bases spanning the gap. The germline gives CDR1 SEHNR, CDR2 FQNEAQ (reference sequence). CDR3 length equals 12 residues. As DNA, the CDR3 is TGTGCCAGCAGCTTCAAGAACACTGAAGCTTTCTTT. Its protein product is CASSFKNTEAFF.

The rearrangement uses TRBV30 and TRBJ1-5; possible D gene TRBD1, 6 bases. The CDR3 has 15 amino acids. V was clipped by 3 bases and J by 2 bases, with 14 bases between them. Germline V gives CDR1 GTSNPN, CDR2 SVGIG (reference sequence). The CDR3 protein is CAWSAKKGGNQPQHF. CDR3 nucleotide sequence: TGTGCCTGGAGCGCCAAAAAGGGGGGCAATCAGCCCCAGCATTTT.

The genes are TRBV30 and TRBJ1-3; possible D gene TRBD1, 6 bases. Germline lookup yields CDR1 GTSNPN and CDR2 SVGIG (reference sequence). The CDR3 length is 16 residues. V lost 4 bases and J 0 bases, leaving 16 bases between the germline ends. The CDR3 is CAWKREGVSSGNTIYF. In DNA form, the CDR3 reads TGTGCCTGGAAGAGGGAGGGGGTATCCTCTGGAAACACCATATATTTT.

The rearrangement links TRBV5-1 to TRBJ1-2; D is uncertain. The CDR3 has 13 amino acids. V shed 4 bases and J shed 4 bases, with 11 bases lying between them. Per germline, CDR1 SGHRS and CDR2 YFSETQ. The CDR3 coding sequence is TGCGCCAGCAGCGGACGGCGGGCCTATGGCTACACCTTC. Protein sequence: CASSGRRAYGYTF.

This clone was seen a handful of times. The V gene is TRBV12-5, the J gene TRBJ1-2; 7 nucleotides match TRBD1. The CDR3 has 11 residues. Germline trimming cut 1 base from V and 13 bases from J; bases unmatched to any gene: 3. Germline V gene lookup returns CDR1 LGHNT and CDR2 FRNRAP. CDR3 region: CASGLGTGITF. DNA of the CDR3: TGTGCTAGTGGTTTGGGGACAGGAATCACCTTC.

Here the CDR3 DNA reads TGTGCCAGCAGTGATGGACAGGGAAGGGGTCGATCTGAAGCTTTCTTT. It is translated as CASSDGQGRGRSEAFF. The chain carries TRBV27 and TRBJ1-1; 8 nucleotides agree with TRBD1. The V gene's germline CDR1 is MNHEY and CDR2 SMNVEV (reference sequence). This CDR3 region has 16 residues. The V segment lost 5 bases and the J segment 6 bases; nucleotides outside the gene matches: 14.

The chain carries TRBV18 and TRBJ2-7; 11 bases are a match to TRBD2. With V trimmed by 3 bases and J by 1 base, 2 bases remained unmatched. The CDR3 runs to 15 residues. Germline-derived CDR1 and CDR2 are KGHSH and LQKENI. CDR3 DNA: TGTGCCAGCTCACCTAGCGGGAGGGGGTCCTACGAGCAGTACTTC. It is translated as CASSPSGRGSYEQYF.

This clone was counted only a few times. The chain has TRBV2 and TRBJ2-1; 9 nucleotides agree with TRBD2. Looked up from germline, CDR1 is SNHLY and CDR2 is FYNNEI. The CDR3 covers 16 residues. Trimming at V came to 2 bases and at J to 6 bases, leaving 8 bases not matched to a gene. As DNA, the CDR3 is TGTGCCAGCAGTGAATTGGCGGGAGGGCCTCCCAATGAGCAGTTCTTC. Residues: CASSELAGGPPNEQFF.

The rearrangement uses TRBV4-2 and TRBJ2-2; D is possibly TRBD2 (6 bases). CDR3 length: 14 residues. Germline CDR1 LGHNA, CDR2 YNFKEQ. V was pared by 3 bases and J by 7 bases, with 12 bases between. Written as DNA, the CDR3 is TGTGCCAGCAGCCAGGCGGGGTTCGGCGGGGAGCTGTTTTTT. Protein product: CASSQAGFGGELFF.

This clone occurred once. V and J are TRBV7-9 and TRBJ2-3, with D tentatively TRBD2 (5 bases). The CDR3 totals 17 residues. V gave up 2 bases and J gave up 0 bases, with 15 bases separating them. CDR1 and CDR2 from the germline V gene are SEHNR and FQNEAQ (reference sequence). The CDR3 sequence is CASSLLASPHSTDTQYF. CDR3 DNA sequence: TGTGCCAGCAGCTTACTCGCTAGCCCCCACAGCACAGATACGCAGTATTTT.

This chain joins TRBV4-2 and TRBJ2-7; 11 bases fit TRBD2. With 0 bases clipped from V and 6 bases from J, the junction kept 7 bases outside the gene matches. The CDR3 runs to 16 residues. The germline V gene encodes CDR1 LGHNA and CDR2 YNFKEQ. In DNA form, the CDR3 reads TGTGCCAGCAGCCAAGATCTAACTAGCGGGAGTAGCGAGCAGTACTTC. It translates to CASSQDLTSGSSEQYF.

This clone turned up a few times. This chain connects TRBV19 to TRBJ2-3, with 10 positions matching TRBD2. The length of the CDR3 is 13 residues. V lost 6 bases and J lost 6; bases outside the gene matches: 3. Germline CDR1 and CDR2: LNHDA and SQIVND (reference sequence). The CDR3 spells CASRTSGWDTQYF. In nucleotides, the CDR3 is TGTGCCAGTAGGACTAGCGGGTGGGATACGCAGTATTTT. The entire variable domain, with the rest obtained from reference TRBV19 and TRBJ2-3, is as follows: DGGITQSPKYLFRKEGQNVTLSCEQNLNHDAMYWYRQDPGQGLRLIYYSQIVNDFQKGDIAEGYSVSREKKESFPLTVTSAQKNPTAFYLCASRTSGWDTQYFGPGTRLTVL.

J is TRBJ2-7 and V is TRBV5-1; TRBD1 matches at 8 bases. The J segment lost 2 bases and the V segment lost 7 bases, leaving 5 bases of the junction unmatched. The CDR3 loop spans 13 amino acids. Germline CDR1 reads SGHRS; CDR2 reads YFSETQ. The CDR3 here is CASGTGRTYEQYF. The DNA for the CDR3 is TGCGCCAGCGGGACAGGAAGAACCTACGAGCAGTACTTC.

The V call is TRBV6-1, the J call TRBJ2-7; 7 nucleotides align to TRBD2. The ends lost 3 bases at V and 0 bases at J; junction bases unmatched: 2. Germline V lookup: CDR1 MNHNS, CDR2 SASEGT. There are 14 residues in the CDR3. Here the CDR3 reads CASSEASGSYEQYF. For the CDR3, the DNA is TGTGCCAGCAGTGAGGCTAGCGGCTCCTACGAGCAGTACTTC.

The gene calls are TRBV7-9 and TRBJ2-7, with a tentative D call TRBD2 (5 bases). V was pared by 5 bases and J by 1 base, with 15 bases between. CDR1 and CDR2 from the germline V gene are SEHNR and FQNEAQ (reference sequence). The CDR3 is 15 amino acids. CDR3 sequence: CASSRLGARSYEQYF. The CDR3 nucleotides read TGTGCCAGCAGCCGTCTGGGAGCCCGGTCCTACGAGCAGTACTTC.

This clone was seen more than once but under ten times. The rearrangement links TRBV4-3 to TRBJ2-5; TRBD2 agrees at 8 bases. The V gene's germline CDR1 is LGHNA and CDR2 YSLEER. V shed 1 base, J shed 5 bases, and the junction held 9 bases outside the gene matches. CDR3 size: 16 residues. CDR3: CASSQAPGGGRETQYF. The CDR3 DNA is TGCGCCAGCAGCCAAGCTCCGGGGGGCGGGAGGGAGACCCAGTACTTC.

This chain uses TRBV30 with TRBJ2-1, with D unresolved. The CDR3 is 14 residues long. V lost 1 base and J 0 bases, leaving 7 bases between the germline ends. The germline CDR1 and CDR2 sequences are GTSNPN and SVGIG (reference sequence). CDR3 loop: CAWSGLVSYNEQFF. The CDR3 region has the DNA TGTGCCTGGAGTGGCCTAGTCTCCTACAATGAGCAGTTCTTC.

The DNA of the CDR3 is TGTGCCAGGGCCCCGGGACAAGGGGCTAGCGGGAGTAGGGATGAGCAGTTCTTC. This sequence encodes CARAPGQGASGSRDEQFF. The chain couples TRBV6-7 to TRBJ2-1; 10 bases align to TRBD2. TRBV6-7 is an open reading frame, and its role is uncertain. V was pared by 9 bases and J by 8 bases, with 22 bases of the junction left unmatched. The CDR3 runs 18 residues.

This clone occurred a few times. This chain uses TRBV18 with TRBJ1-1; no clear D. CDR3 length: 13 residues. Between the trimmed V and J ends, which lost 1 base and 1 base, there was a span of 4 bases. The V gene's germline CDR1 is KGHSH and CDR2 LQKENI. The DNA for the CDR3 is TGTGCCAGCTCACCACGTCAGAACACTGAAGCTTTCTTT. It encodes CASSPRQNTEAFF.

This clone showed up just a few times. The chain is built from TRBV30 and TRBJ1-4; TRBD1 agrees at 10 bases. J lost 8 bases, V lost 2 bases, and 8 bases had no gene match. The CDR3 totals 15 residues. The germline gives CDR1 GTSNPN, CDR2 SVGIG (reference sequence). CDR3 nucleotide sequence: TGTGCCTGGAGTATGGGACAGGGGTTAGGCGAAAAACTGTTTTTT. Amino acid sequence: CAWSMGQGLGEKLFF.